The source of this T cell receptor beta chain is a study of CXCR3-negative and CXCR3-positive naive CD8 T cells. Study-wide results and limits: After cryopreservation, CXCR3 expression dropped partially; most assays used fresh PBMCs. Diversity was high in both naive subsets and much lower in memory cells.

Details on this clonotype: Its antigen is undetermined.

cDNA libraries for TRB were generated by 5' RACE incorporating UMI labels. TCRdb reprocessed the 5' RACE reads and keeps a single row for each CDR3 protein, giving no DNA. The sample spans about 23,000 distinct CDR3 sequences; the ten largest clones claim roughly 20%. Researchers sorted approximately 290,000 cells of each CD8+ T cell subset in triplicate. The receptor's source is a human donor in good health. Some clones in this sample may be carry-over from other donors' samples. What was sequenced was memory CD8+ T cells from blood.

The CDR3: CASSQEWTTGSSYEQYF. The gene calls are TRBV4-1 and TRBJ2-7. The CDR3 has 17 residues. From germline, CDR1 is MGHRA and CDR2 YSYEKL.